These 10 T cell receptor beta chains originate from one sample sequenced in a study of control samples from healthy donors and cancer patients. Profiled with immunoSEQ multiplex PCR; TCRdb holds only in-frame clones, not every one. This table holds about 410,000 clones, 80% to 95% found once. Sequenced material: PBMCs. The receptor set was obtained from a middle-aged man with head and neck cancer.

This chain uses TRBV11-2 with TRBJ2-2; D may correspond to TRBD1 or TRBD2 (7 bases each). The CDR3 totals 15 residues. CDR1 and CDR2 (germline): SGHAT, FQNNGV. V shed 5 bases and J shed 4 bases, with 14 bases lying between them. CDR3 DNA sequence: TGTGCCAGCAGCATTACAGGGGAGGGCACCGGGGAGCTGTTTTTT. Translation gives CASSITGEGTGELFF.

The genes are TRBV9 and TRBJ1-2; maybe TRBD1 (5 bases). The V and J ends lost 3 bases and 5 bases respectively, with 11 bases between them. Germline lookup yields CDR1 SGDLS and CDR2 YYNGEE. The CDR3 is 13 residues long. CDR3: CASSGGDGYGYTF. In DNA, the CDR3 is TGTGCCAGCAGCGGGGGGGACGGATATGGCTACACCTTC.

The chain uses TRBV10-3 and TRBJ1-3; D ambiguous. Germline CDR1 reads ENHRY; CDR2 reads SYGVKD. The CDR3 runs 13 residues. Trimming shortened V by 8 bases and J by 1 base, and 9 bases separated the two germline ends. Written as DNA, the CDR3 is TGTGCCATCCAGACGGAGTCTGGAAACACCATATATTTT. The encoded protein is CAIQTESGNTIYF.

The chain links TRBV28 to TRBJ2-6; no clear D gene. V was cut by 5 bases and J by 1 base, with 12 bases left in between. CDR1 MDHEN and CDR2 SYDVKM come from the germline V gene. The CDR3 contains 16 residues. The CDR3 DNA reads TGTGCCAGCAGTGTAAGTGTGGGATCTGGGGCCAACGTCCTGACTTTC. Its translation is CASSVSVGSGANVLTF.

The chain couples TRBV27 to TRBJ1-5; TRBD1 matches 11 bases. CDR1 is MNHEY and CDR2 is SMNVEV in the germline V gene (reference sequence). This CDR3 is built from 17 residues. Germline trimming cut 3 bases from V and 4 bases from J; bases unmatched to any gene: 8. CDR3 sequence: CASSLGTGGKENQPQHF. The CDR3 nucleotides are TGTGCCAGCAGTTTGGGGACAGGGGGTAAGGAAAATCAGCCCCAGCATTTT.

The chain is built from TRBV11-2 and TRBJ1-1; no firm D call. Deletions cut 5 bases from V and 1 base from J, with 17 bases between. CDR3 size: 16 residues. Germline CDR1 reads SGHAT; CDR2 reads FQNNGV. CDR3 sequence: CASSATLRSRNTEAFF. CDR3 bases: TGTGCCAGCAGCGCAACTCTGAGGAGCAGGAACACTGAAGCTTTCTTT.

The chain recombines TRBV4-2 with TRBJ2-1; 10 bases are a match to TRBD1. This CDR3 region has 15 residues. After removal of 2 bases from V and 5 bases from J, the junction contained 3 bases not matched to a gene. CDR1 and CDR2 from the germline V gene are LGHNA and YNFKEQ. The CDR3 reads CASSQPDRGDNEQFF. Written as DNA, the CDR3 is TGTGCCAGCAGCCAACCGGACAGGGGGGACAATGAGCAGTTCTTC.

The chain links TRBV5-6 to TRBJ1-5, with 8 positions matching TRBD1. V shed 4 bases and J 6 bases; nucleotides not matched to a gene: 12. Germline V gene sequence: CDR1 SGHDT, CDR2 YYEEEE. The CDR3 consists of 16 residues. CDR3 sequence (DNA): TGTGCCAGCAGCGGCGGTCCCAGGGGGCGCGGTCAGCCCCAGCATTTT. Translation gives CASSGGPRGRGQPQHF.

This chain links TRBV30 with TRBJ1-6; D unclear. Germline V gene data show CDR1 as GTSNPN and CDR2 as SVGIG (reference sequence). With 5 bases removed from V and 9 bases from J, the gap between germline ends came to 20 bases. CDR3 length equals 15 residues. This chain's CDR3 is CAWGIRGSRISPLHF. The CDR3 bases are TGTGCCTGGGGTATACGGGGTTCGCGCATTTCACCCCTCCACTTT.

This chain joins TRBV15 and TRBJ1-2; D gene ambiguous. Trimming stripped 0 bases from V and 3 bases from J, with 11 bases between. This CDR3 is 15 amino acids long. Per the germline V gene, CDR1 is LNHNV and CDR2 is YYDKDF (reference sequence). Written as DNA, the CDR3 is TGTGCCACCAGCAGAGATTTGACGGGCGACTATGGCTACACCTTC. Translation: CATSRDLTGDYGYTF. The variable domain in full, completed from reference TRBV15 and TRBJ1-2, reads DAMVIQNPRYQVTQFGKPVTLSCSQTLNHNVMYWYQQKSSQAPKLLFHYYDKDFNNEADTPDNFQSRRPNTSFCFLDIRSPGLGDTAMYLCATSRDLTGDYGYTFGSGTRLTVV.